Sequencing of this TCR beta chain was carried out in a study of CD8+ T cells in alopecia areata. V was cut by 1 base and J by 4 bases, with 8 bases left in between. CDR3 length equals 14 residues. Germline V gene sequence: CDR1 MGHRA, CDR2 YSYEKL. Investigators isolated RNA and reverse transcribed it into cDNA to act as the sequencing template. The assay was immunoSEQ multiplex PCR, and TCRdb's table has in-frame clones only and misses some. The sample holds 100,000 to 120,000 clones, 55% to 60% seen once. Sequenced sample: NKG2D-low CD8+ T cells sorted from blood. This chain joins TRBV4-1 and TRBJ2-1, with unresolved D. This clonotype originated in a human donor with alopecia areata. CDR3 in DNA: TGCGCCAGCAGCCAAGGGAACGGATACAATGAGCAGTTCTTC. Its protein is CASSQGNGYNEQFF.